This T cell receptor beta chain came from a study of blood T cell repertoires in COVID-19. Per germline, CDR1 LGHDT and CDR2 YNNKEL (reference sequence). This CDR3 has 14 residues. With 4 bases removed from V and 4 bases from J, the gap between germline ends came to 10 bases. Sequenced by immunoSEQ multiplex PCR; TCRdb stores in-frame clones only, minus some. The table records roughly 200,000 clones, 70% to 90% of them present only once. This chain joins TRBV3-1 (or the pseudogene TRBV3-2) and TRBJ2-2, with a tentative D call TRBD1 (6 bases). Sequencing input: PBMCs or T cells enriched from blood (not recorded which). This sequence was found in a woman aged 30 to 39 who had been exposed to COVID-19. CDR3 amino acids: CASSRQGSTGELFF. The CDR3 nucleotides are TGTGCCAGCAGCCGGCAGGGGAGCACCGGGGAGCTGTTTTTT.